These 23 T cell receptor beta chains share one sample of origin, sequenced in a study of T cell responses to AZD1222 COVID-19 vaccine. Libraries were prepared by immunoSEQ multiplex PCR; TCRdb keeps only in-frame clonotypes and omits some of them. The sample has roughly 120,000 clones, roughly 89% seen once; the top ten hold 6.5% to 7.5%. The sample was peripheral blood, taken 28 days after the second AZD1222 dose. Source of these receptors: an adult who received the AZD1222 COVID-19 vaccine.

This sequence joins TRBV18 and TRBJ2-3; TRBD2 agrees at 12 bases. CDR3 length: 18 amino acids. The germline CDR1 and CDR2 sequences are KGHSH and LQKENI. The V segment lost 3 bases and the J segment 5 bases; nucleotides outside the gene matches: 12. Written as DNA, the CDR3 is TGTGCCAGCTCACCTGTTTCACCGGGACTAGCGGGTGGAGATACGCAGTATTTT. This sequence encodes CASSPVSPGLAGGDTQYF.

This clone was seen just once. J is TRBJ2-5 and V is TRBV7-9; D unresolved. Trimming removed 7 bases at V and 2 bases at J, with 20 bases between. This CDR3 comprises 16 residues. CDR1 is SEHNR, CDR2 FQNEAQ, per germline (reference sequence). Here the CDR3 reads CASILGTLPVQETQYF. The CDR3 region has the DNA TGTGCCAGCATCCTGGGCACGTTACCCGTACAAGAGACCCAGTACTTC.

This sequence joins TRBV28 and TRBJ2-7; D could derive from TRBD1 or TRBD2 (5 bases each). Looked up from germline, CDR1 is MDHEN and CDR2 is SYDVKM. Deletions cut 7 bases from V and 4 bases from J, with 8 bases between. The CDR3 runs to 11 residues. The CDR3 loop reads CASIGAYEQYF. The DNA of the CDR3 is TGTGCCAGCATCGGGGCTTACGAGCAGTACTTC.

This chain uses TRBV15 with TRBJ1-3; maybe TRBD1 (5 bases). Germline V gene sequence: CDR1 LNHNV, CDR2 YYDKDF (reference sequence). With 1 base removed from V and 0 bases from J, the gap between germline ends came to 10 bases. This CDR3 is built from 16 residues. CDR3 DNA: TGTGCCACCAGCAGAGCCGGGACGGCCTCTGGAAACACCATATATTTT. It specifies CATSRAGTASGNTIYF.

The chain uses TRBV5-1 and TRBJ1-1; TRBD1 matches at 7 bases. CDR3 length: 14 residues. Germline values: CDR1 SGHRS, CDR2 YFSETQ. J lost 10 bases, V lost 4 bases, and 13 bases had no gene match. The CDR3 is CASSTSGGGTVAFF. CDR3 bases: TGCGCCAGCAGCACATCAGGGGGTGGAACGGTAGCTTTCTTT.

Only a few counts were recorded for this clone. V is TRBV18 and J is TRBJ1-6; 10 nucleotides align to TRBD1. Germline V CDR1 and CDR2: KGHSH, LQKENI. The CDR3 contains 14 residues. V lost 3 bases to trimming and J lost 15 bases; unmatched junction nucleotides: 8. The CDR3 DNA reads as TGTGCCAGCTCACCCGACTGGGACAGGGGATTCCTCCACTTT. Its protein product is CASSPDWDRGFLHF.

The chain joins TRBV19 to TRBJ2-3; no clear D. Germline CDR1 reads LNHDA; CDR2 reads SQIVND (reference sequence). V lost 6 bases and J lost 1, with 14 bases in between. The CDR3 is 15 residues long. In DNA, the CDR3 is TGTGCCAGTAGCACCCGTCTCAGCGGCACAGATACGCAGTATTTT. This encodes CASSTRLSGTDTQYF.

This chain uses TRBV2 with TRBJ2-7, with D possibly being TRBD1 (5 bases). V lost 6 bases and J 4 bases, leaving 10 bases between the germline ends. The CDR3 is 12 residues long. Germline CDR1 and CDR2: SNHLY and FYNNEI. This CDR3 reads CASSWQGYEQYF. CDR3 nucleotide sequence: TGTGCCAGCAGCTGGCAGGGATACGAGCAGTACTTC.

The chain employs TRBV28 and TRBJ1-1; D remains ambiguous. The CDR3 is 13 residues long. Germline loops: CDR1 MDHEN, CDR2 SYDVKM. This CDR3 is CVILGFDHTEAFF. The CDR3 nucleotides are TGTGTGATCCTAGGGTTTGATCATACTGAAGCTTTCTTT.

The genes are TRBV11-3 and TRBJ2-2; D gene uncertain. The CDR3 has 13 amino acids. Per germline, CDR1 SGHNT and CDR2 YENEEA. The V gene lost 1 base and the J gene lost 5 bases, with 5 bases spanning the gap. CDR3: CASSLAITGELFF. The CDR3 bases are TGTGCCAGCAGCTTAGCTATTACCGGGGAGCTGTTTTTT.

V usage is TRBV28 and J usage is TRBJ1-2; weak D call: TRBD1 (5 bases). V gave up 6 bases and J gave up 8 bases, with 19 bases separating them. This CDR3 contains 14 residues. The germline V gene has CDR1 MDHEN and CDR2 SYDVKM. The CDR3 DNA reads TGTGCCAGCAGAGAGGGGAAGGGTGGCCGGGGCTACACCTTC. Protein sequence: CASREGKGGRGYTF.

The J gene is TRBJ2-3, the V gene TRBV27; TRBD2 agrees at 7 bases. There are 15 residues in the CDR3. In germline, CDR1 is MNHEY, CDR2 SMNVEV (reference sequence). V trimming: 3 bases; J trimming: 6 bases; junction bases outside the gene matches: 9. The CDR3 reads CASSFWTRRSDTQYF. The CDR3 DNA reads TGTGCCAGCAGTTTCTGGACTAGACGATCCGATACGCAGTATTTT.

The V gene is TRBV7-3, the J gene TRBJ2-5; 8 bases map to TRBD2. The CDR3 totals 17 residues. V shed 5 bases and J 2 bases; nucleotides not matched to a gene: 13. Germline values: CDR1 SGHTA, CDR2 FQGTGA. The CDR3 region has the DNA TGTGCCAGCAGCCTTCGCCCTCTCGCGGGGGGTCAAGAGACCCAGTACTTC. This gives the protein CASSLRPLAGGQETQYF. Looking up the rest from reference TRBV7-3 and TRBJ2-5 gives the full variable domain: GAGVSQTPSNKVTEKGKYVELRCDPISGHTALYWYRQSLGQGPEFLIYFQGTGAADDSGLPNDRFFAVRPEGSVSTLKIQRTERGDSAVYLCASSLRPLAGGQETQYFGPGTRLLVL.

Worth noting for this clone: Other DNA sequences in the sample encode the same CDR3. The chain links TRBV5-1 to TRBJ1-2, with D maybe TRBD1 (6 bases). The CDR3 totals 12 residues. Germline lookup yields CDR1 SGHRS and CDR2 YFSETQ. The germline V and J ends were trimmed by 4 bases and 4 bases, with 8 bases remaining between them. CDR3 amino acids: CASSRGAYGYTF. CDR3 nucleotide sequence: TGCGCCAGCAGCAGGGGGGCCTATGGCTACACCTTC.

The chain uses TRBV12-5 and TRBJ2-7; the D call may be TRBD1 or TRBD2 (5 bases each). This CDR3 has 15 amino acids. Germline CDR1 reads LGHNT; CDR2 reads FRNRAP. Trimming took 5 bases from V and 0 from J, leaving 14 bases between them. This CDR3 reads CASGPFFGASYEQYF. The CDR3 DNA is TGTGCTAGTGGTCCCTTCTTCGGGGCCTCCTACGAGCAGTACTTC. The full variable domain, in which reference TRBV12-5 and TRBJ2-7 provide the parts outside the CDR3, is DARVTQTPRHKVTEMGQEVTMRCQPILGHNTVFWYRQTMMQGLELLAYFRNRAPLDDSGMPKDRFSAEMPDATLATLKIQPSEPRDSAVYFCASGPFFGASYEQYFGPGTRLTVT.

V usage is TRBV4-2 and J usage is TRBJ2-3, with 8 nucleotides matching TRBD2. The CDR3 contains 14 residues. V lost 6 bases to trimming and J lost 7 bases; unmatched junction nucleotides: 9. Germline values: CDR1 LGHNA, CDR2 YNFKEQ. The CDR3 coding sequence is TGTGCCAGCAGTCCGCGAGCGGGAGACAATACGCAGTATTTT. It yields the protein CASSPRAGDNTQYF.

The chain uses TRBV19 and TRBJ2-7; the match to TRBD1 covers 9 bases. The CDR3 runs 14 residues. The germline gives CDR1 LNHDA, CDR2 SQIVND (reference sequence). The V gene end was trimmed by 1 base and the J gene end by 6 bases; junction bases not matched to a gene: 4. The CDR3 region is CASSIAGQGSEQYF. The CDR3 nucleotides read TGTGCCAGTAGTATAGCTGGACAGGGGAGCGAGCAGTACTTC.

The CDR3 here is CASSSFGTGSSYEQYF. In DNA, the CDR3 is TGTGCCAGCAGTTCATTCGGGACAGGGAGCTCCTACGAGCAGTACTTC. The chain is built from TRBV5-5 and TRBJ2-7, with 9 positions matching TRBD1. V was clipped by 5 bases and J by 0 bases; unmatched bases: 9. Germline-derived CDR1 and CDR2 are SGHKS and YYEKEE (reference sequence). This CDR3 comprises 16 residues.

The chain couples TRBV27 to TRBJ2-6, with D unresolved. The CDR3 is 16 amino acids. CDR1 and CDR2 (germline): MNHEY, SMNVEV (reference sequence). V shed 6 bases and J shed 0 bases, with 12 bases lying between them. The CDR3 region is CASSTGPSSGANVLTF. The CDR3 region has the DNA TGTGCCAGCAGCACGGGCCCGAGCTCTGGGGCCAACGTCCTGACTTTC.

The chain uses TRBV24-1 and TRBJ2-1, with 14 bases lining up with TRBD2. This CDR3 contains 16 residues. Germline CDR1 and CDR2: KGHDR and SFDVKD. V dropped 4 bases and J dropped 8; count of bases not matched to a gene: 6. The CDR3 DNA sequence: TGTGCCACCAGTGACCCTGGACTAGCGGGAGGCTATGAGCAGTTCTTC. Its translation: CATSDPGLAGGYEQFF.

The DNA of the CDR3 is TGCAGCGCAACCGGACTAGCGGGAGGCCCGGCCACCGGGGAGCTGTTTTTT. Its protein product is CSATGLAGGPATGELFF. V and J are TRBV29-1 and TRBJ2-2; 14 nucleotides line up with TRBD2. The CDR3 runs to 17 residues. Germline CDR1 SQVTM, CDR2 ANQGSEA. The ends lost 7 bases at V and 4 bases at J; junction bases unmatched: 11.

This clone has only one observation. The rearrangement joins TRBV4-1 to TRBJ1-6; D unclear. The V gene's germline CDR1 is MGHRA and CDR2 YSYEKL. This CDR3 has 17 residues. Trimming removed 4 bases at V and 0 bases at J, with 13 bases between. The CDR3 reads CASSLPGGSSYNSPLHF. CDR3 sequence (DNA): TGCGCCAGCAGCCTCCCCGGAGGGAGCTCCTATAATTCACCCCTCCACTTT.

This clone has a single count. V usage is TRBV6-1 and J usage is TRBJ2-3, with D unresolved. V lost 1 base, J lost 2 bases, and 13 bases lay in between. Per the germline V gene, CDR1 is MNHNS and CDR2 is SASEGT. The CDR3 sequence is 16 residues long. CDR3 protein: CASSEVPARSTDTQYF. The CDR3 nucleotides read TGTGCCAGCAGTGAAGTGCCCGCGCGGTCCACAGATACGCAGTATTTT.